The source of this TCR beta chain is a study of blood T cell repertoires in COVID-19. Study-level information: COVID-19 samples collected from the United States, Italy and Spain covered acute and convalescent phases.

Under the authors' procedure: The assay estimated nucleated cells by amplifying reference gene primers. Libraries were prepared by immunoSEQ multiplex PCR; TCRdb keeps only in-frame clonotypes and omits some of them. That table supplies the V and J calls and clone size; D and trimming were determined from the DNA. The data contain some 300,000 clones, about 89% of them seen just once; the ten biggest clones take up about 1.7%. The CDR3 is 16 amino acids. The trim removed 0 bases at V and 15 bases at J, leaving 16 bases unmatched. Germline V gene sequence: CDR1 SGHNT, CDR2 YENEEA. The sequencing input was PBMCs or T cells enriched from blood (not recorded which). V and J are TRBV11-3 and TRBJ2-1, with 8 positions matching TRBD2. The clonotype comes from a woman aged 40 to 49 who had recovered from COVID-19. The CDR3: CASSLESSRRGGVGFF. CDR3 coding DNA: TGTGCCAGCAGCTTAGAGTCGAGTCGACGGGGGGGCGTTGGGTTCTTC.